This entry lists 25 T cell receptor beta chains sequenced from one sample in a study of radiotherapy plus CTLA-4 blockade in lung cancer. Sequenced by immunoSEQ multiplex PCR; TCRdb stores in-frame clones only, minus some. The data show under 55,000 clones, under 85% seen once. The sequencing used peripheral blood, collected from a patient treated with radiotherapy plus ipilimumab. These TCRs come from a human donor with non-small cell lung cancer who had a partial response to radiotherapy plus ipilimumab.

The CDR3 sequence is CASSPGLAGEDEQFF. The CDR3 DNA reads as TGTGCCAGCTCACCAGGCCTAGCGGGGGAGGATGAGCAGTTCTTC. The rearrangement uses TRBV18 and TRBJ2-1; TRBD2 aligns across 10 bases. J gave up 8 bases and V 2 bases, and 6 bases lay outside the gene matches. From germline, CDR1 is KGHSH and CDR2 LQKENI. This CDR3 region has 15 residues.

The chain recombines TRBV5-1 with TRBJ2-7; 8 bases map to TRBD1. This CDR3 region has 12 residues. V shed 4 bases and J 6 bases; nucleotides not matched to a gene: 3. CDR1 and CDR2 (germline): SGHRS, YFSETQ. This chain's CDR3 is CASSPGTGEQYF. CDR3 nucleotides: TGCGCCAGCAGCCCTGGGACAGGCGAGCAGTACTTC.

The V gene is TRBV14, the J gene TRBJ2-1, with 8 nucleotides matching TRBD1. Germline loops: CDR1 SGHDN, CDR2 FVKESK. After removal of 3 bases from V and 5 bases from J, the junction contained 6 bases not matched to a gene. The CDR3 has 15 amino acids. The chain's CDR3 is CASSQRTGLDNEQFF. CDR3 bases: TGTGCCAGCAGCCAGAGGACAGGGTTGGACAATGAGCAGTTCTTC.

Comment on this clone: One end of the junction varies from germline; a read error may be responsible. The chain uses TRBV4-1 and TRBJ2-7; the match to TRBD1 covers 10 bases. Germline CDR1 MGHRA, CDR2 YSYEKL. This CDR3 is built from 16 residues. The CDR3 region is CANSLSSDRGSYEQYF. In DNA, the CDR3 is TGCGCCAACAGCCTATCCTCGGACAGGGGGTCCTACGAGCAGTACTTC.

The chain uses TRBV9 and TRBJ1-2, with D tentatively TRBD1 (6 bases). In germline, CDR1 is SGDLS, CDR2 YYNGEE. This CDR3 spans 14 amino acids. Trimming removed 0 bases at V and 10 bases at J, with 16 bases between. CDR3 sequence (DNA): TGTGCCAGCAGCGTAGTCCCGGCAGGGGTCCCCTACACCTTC. It encodes CASSVVPAGVPYTF.

The chain recombines TRBV11-2 with TRBJ1-1, with 7 positions matching TRBD1. CDR1 is SGHAT, CDR2 FQNNGV, per germline. The CDR3 has 14 amino acids. V shed 3 bases, J shed 4 bases, and the junction held 5 bases outside the gene matches. The CDR3 DNA reads TGTGCCAGCAGCTTCGGGGACAGCAGCACTGAAGCTTTCTTT. Translated, it gives CASSFGDSSTEAFF.

This chain uses TRBV6-6 with TRBJ2-2; D remains unclear. V gave up 7 bases and J gave up 4 bases, with 13 bases separating them. Germline CDR1 is MNHNY and CDR2 is SVGAGI (reference sequence). CDR3 length: 14 residues. CDR3 residues: CASTPRPGTGELFF. CDR3 DNA: TGTGCCAGCACTCCCCGGCCGGGCACCGGGGAGCTGTTTTTT.

In its sample, this clone was seen once. This chain connects TRBV10-3 to TRBJ1-6, with TRBD1 as a possible D gene (5 bases). The CDR3 consists of 16 residues. V was trimmed by 4 bases and J by 7 bases, leaving 17 bases between them. CDR1 ENHRY and CDR2 SYGVKD come from the germline V gene. The CDR3 sequence: CAISALGGLGNSPLHF. In DNA form, the CDR3 reads TGTGCCATCAGTGCGCTGGGGGGGTTGGGCAATTCACCCCTCCACTTT.

V and J are TRBV11-2 and TRBJ2-1; TRBD1 agrees at 7 bases. Germline-derived CDR1 and CDR2 are SGHAT and FQNNGV. V lost 2 bases to trimming and J lost 2 bases; unmatched junction nucleotides: 9. The CDR3 spans 17 residues. The CDR3 nucleotides are TGTGCCAGCAGCTTACCGGGGACAGCATCCCCCTACAATGAGCAGTTCTTC. It specifies CASSLPGTASPYNEQFF.

The rearrangement joins TRBV5-5 to TRBJ2-7; 8 bases align to TRBD1. Trimming took 0 bases from V and 5 from J; bases not matched to a gene: 4. Per the germline V gene, CDR1 is SGHKS and CDR2 is YYEKEE (reference sequence). The CDR3 runs to 14 residues. The CDR3 bases are TGTGCCAGCAGCTTGGCAGGGGGCAGCGACGAGCAGTACTTC. The encoded protein is CASSLAGGSDEQYF.

This clone appeared a single time. J is TRBJ2-2 and V is TRBV19; 9 positions agree with TRBD1. Unmatched junction bases numbered 7, after V lost 7 bases and J lost 1 base. This CDR3 has 16 residues. Germline V gives CDR1 LNHDA, CDR2 SQIVND (reference sequence). CDR3 amino acids: CASNPRDRENTGELFF. The CDR3 nucleotides read TGTGCCAGTAATCCCAGGGACAGGGAGAACACCGGGGAGCTGTTTTTT.

The chain is built from TRBV5-1 and TRBJ1-5; 7 bases map to TRBD1. The CDR3 is 14 amino acids. Germline CDR1 is SGHRS and CDR2 is YFSETQ. The J segment lost 7 bases and the V segment lost 0 bases, leaving 4 bases of the junction unmatched. The CDR3 protein is CASSLVGGEQPQHF. The CDR3 nucleotides are TGCGCCAGCAGCTTGGTAGGGGGCGAACAGCCCCAGCATTTT.

The chain employs TRBV6-5 and TRBJ2-2, with 11 positions matching TRBD1. Losses at the gene ends were 6 bases for V and 3 bases for J; bases not matched to a gene: 0. The length of the CDR3 is 14 residues. Germline CDR1 is MNHEY and CDR2 is SVGAGI. For the CDR3, the DNA is TGTGCCAGCAGGGGACAGGGGGACACCGGGGAGCTGTTTTTT. Translated: CASRGQGDTGELFF.

The genes are TRBV5-1 and TRBJ2-7; 8 positions match TRBD1. Germline V gene sequence: CDR1 SGHRS, CDR2 YFSETQ. V was pared by 3 bases and J by 3 bases, with 5 bases of the junction left unmatched. This CDR3 is built from 14 residues. The CDR3 spells CASSWGDRNYEQYF. CDR3 coding DNA: TGCGCCAGCAGCTGGGGGGACAGGAACTACGAGCAGTACTTC. The whole variable domain, filled in from reference TRBV5-1 and TRBJ2-7, reads KAGVTQTPRYLIKTRGQQVTLSCSPISGHRSVSWYQQTPGQGLQFLFEYFSETQRNKGNFPGRFSGRQFSNSRSEMNVSTLELGDSALYLCASSWGDRNYEQYFGPGTRLTVT.

The chain carries TRBV5-1 and TRBJ1-2; D is unclear. V was cut by 0 bases and J by 1 base, with 13 bases left in between. This CDR3 is 16 amino acids long. Germline CDR1 and CDR2: SGHRS and YFSETQ. CDR3 DNA: TGCGCCAGCAGCTTGGCTTTACAGAATCTTAACTATGGCTACACCTTC. It translates to CASSLALQNLNYGYTF. The full variable domain, with the rest looked up from reference TRBV5-1 and TRBJ1-2, is KAGVTQTPRYLIKTRGQQVTLSCSPISGHRSVSWYQQTPGQGLQFLFEYFSETQRNKGNFPGRFSGRQFSNSRSEMNVSTLELGDSALYLCASSLALQNLNYGYTFGSGTRLTVV.

The V call is TRBV2, the J call TRBJ1-2; 7 bases agree with TRBD1. Trimming at V came to 7 bases and at J to 5 bases, leaving 7 bases not matched to a gene. Germline V gene lookup returns CDR1 SNHLY and CDR2 FYNNEI. This CDR3 comprises 13 residues. The CDR3 reads CASKGTASYGYTF. Written as DNA, the CDR3 is TGTGCCAGCAAGGGGACAGCTTCTTATGGCTACACCTTC.

The chain employs TRBV11-2 and TRBJ2-7, with 9 bases that match TRBD1. The germline CDR1 and CDR2 sequences are SGHAT and FQNNGV. Trimming took 5 bases from V and 1 from J; bases not matched to a gene: 6. The CDR3 is 15 residues long. CDR3 sequence: CASSPRTGASYEQYF. CDR3 DNA sequence: TGTGCCAGCAGCCCCAGGACAGGGGCGTCCTACGAGCAGTACTTC.

This clone has more than one count but fewer than ten. The rearrangement uses TRBV11-2 and TRBJ2-7; D uncertain. Trimming took off 1 base at V and 1 base at J, with 11 bases between the two ends. CDR3 size: 15 residues. The germline CDR1 and CDR2 sequences are SGHAT and FQNNGV. The chain's CDR3 is CASSLGRYRSYEQYF. The CDR3 region has the DNA TGTGCCAGCAGCTTAGGCAGGTACCGTTCCTACGAGCAGTACTTC.

V usage is TRBV30 and J usage is TRBJ1-4; the D gene is possibly TRBD1 (5 bases). The CDR3 is 13 amino acids. The germline V gene has CDR1 GTSNPN and CDR2 SVGIG (reference sequence). V was pared by 4 bases and J by 3 bases, with 9 bases between. CDR3: CAWNFRANEKLFF. The CDR3 DNA follows: TGTGCCTGGAATTTCAGGGCTAATGAAAAACTGTTTTTT.

The chain combines TRBV6-6 with TRBJ2-2, with TRBD1 matching 7 bases. Per the germline V gene, CDR1 is MNHNY and CDR2 is SVGAGI (reference sequence). The CDR3 runs to 16 residues. Trimming cost V 8 bases and J 1 base; bases outside gene matches: 10. The CDR3 DNA is TGTGCCAGCCCCCAATCCGACAGGGAGAACACCGGGGAGCTGTTTTTT. Amino acid sequence: CASPQSDRENTGELFF.

The gene calls are TRBV6-5 and TRBJ1-1; maybe TRBD1 (6 bases). Germline V CDR1 and CDR2: MNHEY, SVGAGI. The CDR3 consists of 15 residues. The V and J ends lost 5 bases and 2 bases respectively, with 15 bases between them. CDR3: CASSDFSTGNTEAFF. CDR3 bases: TGTGCCAGCAGTGACTTCTCGACAGGCAACACTGAAGCTTTCTTT.

DNA for the CDR3: TGTGCCAGCAGTGAACTAGGGGCCTATGGCTACACCTTC. It encodes CASSELGAYGYTF. V usage is TRBV25-1 and J usage is TRBJ1-2, with a tentative D call TRBD1 (5 bases). Germline V gives CDR1 MGHDK, CDR2 SYGVNS. The CDR3 spans 13 residues. With 2 bases removed from V and 4 bases from J, the gap between germline ends came to 8 bases.

The V gene is TRBV11-2, the J gene TRBJ1-2, with 8 bases lining up with TRBD1. Germline assignment: CDR1 SGHAT and CDR2 FQNNGV. V lost 5 bases and J lost 4; bases outside the gene matches: 6. This CDR3 has 14 amino acids. This chain's CDR3 is CASSPGQGFYGYTF. CDR3 DNA sequence: TGTGCCAGCAGCCCCGGACAGGGATTCTATGGCTACACCTTC. Together with reference TRBV11-2 and TRBJ1-2, the CDR3 gives the full variable domain: EAGVAQSPRYKIIEKRQSVAFWCNPISGHATLYWYQQILGQGPKLLIQFQNNGVVDDSQLPKDRFSAERLKGVDSTLKIQPAKLEDSAVYLCASSPGQGFYGYTFGSGTRLTVV.

This clone occurred a few times. The CDR3 nucleotides read TGCGCCAGCAGCTCGGGACAGGGGGCAGGTGAGCAGTTCTTC. Translation gives CASSSGQGAGEQFF. The V and J genes are TRBV5-1 and TRBJ2-1; TRBD1 aligns across 12 bases. The CDR3 runs 14 residues. The J segment lost 9 bases and the V segment lost 3 bases, leaving 4 bases of the junction unmatched. Germline CDR1 and CDR2: SGHRS and YFSETQ.

V and J are TRBV29-1 and TRBJ2-3, with 11 bases identical to TRBD1. J lost 5 bases, V lost 5 bases, and 9 bases had no gene match. The germline CDR1 and CDR2 sequences are SQVTM and ANQGSEA. The CDR3 contains 15 residues. This chain's CDR3 is CSVSPGQGVGDTQYF. The DNA for the CDR3 is TGCAGCGTTAGCCCGGGACAGGGGGTGGGAGATACGCAGTATTTT.